One T cell receptor (beta chain) is described in this entry. What it recognizes is unknown. This record belongs to a study of T-cell memory formation after mild COVID-19. Study observations and caveats: Contracting CD4+ clones lay largely in CM and EM, with CD8+ ones residing in EMRA. Memory cells collected pre-infection included some clones that later responded, suggesting cross-reactive memory joined.

This CDR3 has 15 residues. The junction had 4 bases not matched to a gene; V was cut back by 7 bases and J by 1 base. Germline V gene lookup returns CDR1 LNHDA and CDR2 SQIVND (reference sequence). 5'RACE, which relied on constant-segment primers, yielded TCR alpha and TCR beta cDNA libraries carrying sample barcodes and UMIs. TCRdb re-called the 5' RACE reads through MiXCR, storing one row per CDR3 protein. This sample has roughly 450,000 distinct CDR3 sequences, with about 20% found just once. This TCR was sampled from an adult woman who had mild COVID-19 (a few samples of this study predate the infection). Cell type and time point are not known. Sequencing input: PBMCs or a T cell subset sorted from them (not recorded which). The genes are TRBV19 and TRBJ2-5, with 12 bases aligning to TRBD1. CDR3 bases: TGTGCCAGTATCGGGACAGGGGGCTCCCAAGAGACCCAGTACTTC. It is translated as CASIGTGGSQETQYF.